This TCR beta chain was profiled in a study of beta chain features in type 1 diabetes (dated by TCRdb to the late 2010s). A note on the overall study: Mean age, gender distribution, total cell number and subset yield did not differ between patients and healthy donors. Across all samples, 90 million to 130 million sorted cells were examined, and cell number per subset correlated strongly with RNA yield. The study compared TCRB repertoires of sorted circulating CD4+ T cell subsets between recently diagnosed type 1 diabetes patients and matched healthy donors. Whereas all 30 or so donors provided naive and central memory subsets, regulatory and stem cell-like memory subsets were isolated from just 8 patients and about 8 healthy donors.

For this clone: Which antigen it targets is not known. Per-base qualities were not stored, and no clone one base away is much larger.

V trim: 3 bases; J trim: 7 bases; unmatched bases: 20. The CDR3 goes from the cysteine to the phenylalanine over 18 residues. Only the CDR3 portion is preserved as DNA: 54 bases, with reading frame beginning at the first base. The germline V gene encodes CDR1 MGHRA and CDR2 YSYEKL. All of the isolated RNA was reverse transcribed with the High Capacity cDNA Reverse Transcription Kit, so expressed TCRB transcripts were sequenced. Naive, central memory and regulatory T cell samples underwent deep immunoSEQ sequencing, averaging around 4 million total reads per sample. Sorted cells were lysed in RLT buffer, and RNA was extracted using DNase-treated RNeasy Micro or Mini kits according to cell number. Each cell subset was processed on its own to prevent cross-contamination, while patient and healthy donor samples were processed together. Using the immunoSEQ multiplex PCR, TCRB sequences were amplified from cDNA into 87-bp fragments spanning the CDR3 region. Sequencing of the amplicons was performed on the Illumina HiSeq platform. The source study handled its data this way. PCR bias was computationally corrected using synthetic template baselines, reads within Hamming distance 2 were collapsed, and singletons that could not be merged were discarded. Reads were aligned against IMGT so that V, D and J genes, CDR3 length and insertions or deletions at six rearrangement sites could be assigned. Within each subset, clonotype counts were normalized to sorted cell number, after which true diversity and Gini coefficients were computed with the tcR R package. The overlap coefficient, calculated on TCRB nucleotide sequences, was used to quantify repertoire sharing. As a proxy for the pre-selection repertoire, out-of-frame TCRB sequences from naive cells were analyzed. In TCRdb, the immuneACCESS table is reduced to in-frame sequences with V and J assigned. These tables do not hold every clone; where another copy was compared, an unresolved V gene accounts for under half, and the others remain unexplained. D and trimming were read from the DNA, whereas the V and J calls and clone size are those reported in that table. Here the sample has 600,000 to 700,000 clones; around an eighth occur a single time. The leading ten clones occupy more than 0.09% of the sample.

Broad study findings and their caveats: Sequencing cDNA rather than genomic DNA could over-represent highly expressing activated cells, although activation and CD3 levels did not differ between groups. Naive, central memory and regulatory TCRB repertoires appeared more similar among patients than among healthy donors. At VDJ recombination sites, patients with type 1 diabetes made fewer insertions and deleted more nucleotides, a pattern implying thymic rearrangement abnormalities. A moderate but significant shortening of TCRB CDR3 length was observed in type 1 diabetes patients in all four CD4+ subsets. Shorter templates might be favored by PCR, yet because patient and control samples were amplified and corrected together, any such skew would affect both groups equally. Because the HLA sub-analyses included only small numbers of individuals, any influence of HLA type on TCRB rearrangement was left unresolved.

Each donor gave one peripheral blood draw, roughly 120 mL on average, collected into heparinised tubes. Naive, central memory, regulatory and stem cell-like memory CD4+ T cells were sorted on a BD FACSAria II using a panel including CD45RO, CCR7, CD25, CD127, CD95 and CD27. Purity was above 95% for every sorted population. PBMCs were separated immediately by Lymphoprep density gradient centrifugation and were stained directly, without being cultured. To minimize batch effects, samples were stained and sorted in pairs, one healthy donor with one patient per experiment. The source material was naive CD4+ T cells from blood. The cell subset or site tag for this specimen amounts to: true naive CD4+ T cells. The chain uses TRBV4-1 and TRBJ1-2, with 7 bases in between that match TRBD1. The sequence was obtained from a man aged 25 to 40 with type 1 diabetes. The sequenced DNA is TGCGCCAGCAGCCAGGACCCCACCGAGGGACAGAGCATAGGTGGCTACACCTTC. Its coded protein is CASSQDPTEGQSIGGYTF.